A selection of T cell receptor beta chains follows, all from one sample in a study of OX40 agonist ivuxolimab in advanced cancers. Using immunoSEQ multiplex PCR, the repertoire was profiled, and TCRdb retains in-frame clones only, with some absent. The sample shows some 87,000 clones, about 88% of them seen only once. The sequencing here drew on CD4+ or CD8+ T cells sorted from blood, taken in a trial of the OX40 agonist ivuxolimab. Every receptor here comes from an adult with an advanced solid tumor such as melanoma, head and neck, liver or kidney cancer. Each CDR3 is given with its conserved first and last residue. The order of the fields is V gene, J gene, D gene, clone size, CDR3 DNA, CDR3 protein. A D gene is named only where the DNA matches it firmly. Clone size is shown for a subset of rows, as once, few, many or a class of expanded clone.

V: TRBV2; J: TRBJ1-1; D: .; size: few; DNA: TGTGCCAGCAGTGATCTTATTACTGAAGCTTTCTTT; CDR3: CASSDLITEAFF
V: TRBV6-6; J: TRBJ1-5; D: .; size: .; DNA: TGTGCCAGCAGTTACTCAGAAGGGTATCAGCCCCAGCATTTT; CDR3: CASSYSEGYQPQHF
V: TRBV2; J: TRBJ2-7; D: TRBD1; size: .; DNA: TGTGCCAGCAGCAGGGACAGGGGGCGAGGCGAGCAGTACTTC; CDR3: CASSRDRGRGEQYF
V: TRBV14; J: TRBJ2-1; D: TRBD1; size: .; DNA: TGTGCCAGCAGCCTGACAGGACAGGGGGCTTACAATGAGCAGTTCTTC; CDR3: CASSLTGQGAYNEQFF
V: TRBV30; J: TRBJ1-6; D: .; size: .; DNA: TGTGCCTGGAGTGCGAATAATTCACCCCTCCACTTT; CDR3: CAWSANNSPLHF
V: TRBV4-1; J: TRBJ2-1; D: TRBD2; size: .; DNA: TGCGCCAGCAGCCAAGCCCCTAGCGGGTACAATGAGCAGTTCTTC; CDR3: CASSQAPSGYNEQFF
V: TRBV7-2; J: TRBJ1-2; D: .; size: .; DNA: TGTGCCAGCAGCTCCCCCGCACAGGGACACGGCTACACCTTC; CDR3: CASSSPAQGHGYTF
V: TRBV5-1; J: TRBJ2-7; D: .; size: once; DNA: TGCGCCAGCAGCTTGGCCCCGACAGGCTTCGAGCAGTACTTC; CDR3: CASSLAPTGFEQYF
V: TRBV28; J: TRBJ1-2; D: TRBD1; size: .; DNA: TGTGCCAGCAGCCGGGGACAGGGATATAACTACAACTATGGCTACACCTTC; CDR3: CASSRGQGYNYNYGYTF
V: TRBV30; J: TRBJ1-2; D: TRBD1; size: .; DNA: TGTGCCTGGAACGCACAGGGGACCTATGGCTACACCTTC; CDR3: CAWNAQGTYGYTF
V: TRBV19; J: TRBJ2-2; D: .; size: .; DNA: TGTGCCAGTAGTTTGGCGGCCGGGGAGCTGTTTTTT; CDR3: CASSLAAGELFF
V: TRBV10-2; J: TRBJ1-1; D: .; size: once; DNA: TGCGCCAGCTCCCCCGCAGGTGAGGCTTTCTTT; CDR3: CASSPAGEAFF
V: TRBV6-1; J: TRBJ2-7; D: TRBD2; size: .; DNA: TGTGCCAGCAGTGGGACGGAACTAGCGATAGCGAAGCAGTACTTC; CDR3: CASSGTELAIAKQYF
V: TRBV29-1; J: TRBJ1-2; D: .; size: few; DNA: TGCAGCGTTGGGGATAGCGGCTACACCTTC; CDR3: CSVGDSGYTF
V: TRBV5-1; J: TRBJ2-3; D: .; size: .; DNA: TGCGCCAGCAGCTTGGCAGGTGGCGCGGCAGATACGCAGTATTTT; CDR3: CASSLAGGAADTQYF
V: TRBV5-1; J: TRBJ2-3; D: .; size: once; DNA: TGCGCCAGCATAACCTTCCCCACTAGCACAGATACGCAGTATTTT; CDR3: CASITFPTSTDTQYF
V: TRBV9; J: TRBJ1-1; D: TRBD1; size: .; DNA: TGTGCCAGCAGCACTCGACAGGGGGCGAACACTGAAGCTTTCTTT; CDR3: CASSTRQGANTEAFF
V: TRBV7-2; J: TRBJ2-5; D: .; size: .; DNA: TGTGCCAGCAGAGAGAATAGCAGTCCCCTAGAGACCCAGTACTTC; CDR3: CASRENSSPLETQYF
V: TRBV7-3; J: TRBJ2-3; D: .; size: .; DNA: TGTGCCAGCAGCTTCGGGACACCGGGGGGCACAGATACGCAGTATTTT; CDR3: CASSFGTPGGTDTQYF
V: TRBV6-6; J: TRBJ1-5; D: .; size: .; DNA: TGTGCCAGCAGTTACTGGGAGGTTCAGCCCCAGCATTTT; CDR3: CASSYWEVQPQHF
V: TRBV2; J: TRBJ1-6; D: TRBD1; size: .; DNA: TGTGCCAGCATTCGGACAGGGAATTCACCCCTCCACTTT; CDR3: CASIRTGNSPLHF
V: TRBV9; J: TRBJ2-6; D: .; size: .; DNA: TGTGCCAGCAGCGCCCGTTCTACAGGTTCTTCGTGGGCCAACGTCCTGACTTTC; CDR3: CASSARSTGSSWANVLTF
V: TRBV6-5; J: TRBJ1-1; D: .; size: .; DNA: TGTGCCAGCAGACGGACGGGGAACACTGAAGCTTTCTTT; CDR3: CASRRTGNTEAFF
V: TRBV30; J: TRBJ1-1; D: .; size: .; DNA: TGTGCCTGGAGGAGAGGCACTGAAGCTTTCTTT; CDR3: CAWRRGTEAFF
V: TRBV29-1; J: TRBJ2-5; D: .; size: .; DNA: TGCAGCGTTGACTCGGGGCAAATACGAGAGACCCAGTACTTC; CDR3: CSVDSGQIRETQYF
V: TRBV6-1; J: TRBJ2-7; D: TRBD1; size: .; DNA: TGTGCCAGCAGTGAATTTGGTATGGGACAGGGCGCGGACGAGCAGTACTTC; CDR3: CASSEFGMGQGADEQYF
V: TRBV30; J: TRBJ1-5; D: .; size: once; DNA: TGTGCCTGGGCTTTCGGCCCCAATCAGCCCCAGCATTTT; CDR3: CAWAFGPNQPQHF
V: TRBV7-3; J: TRBJ2-4; D: TRBD1; size: .; DNA: TGTGCCAGCAGCCCCGCCACCTCGATCGGACAGGGGAGGTTATACATTCAGTACTTC; CDR3: CASSPATSIGQGRLYIQYF